Presented here are 16 T cell receptor beta chains from one specimen sequenced in a study of cytomegalovirus exposure and HLA in healthy donors. Researchers ran the PCR with 60 Vbeta and 13 Jbeta primers. The protocol was immunoSEQ multiplex PCR, while the TCRdb copy is restricted to in-frame clones and leaves out a portion. The repertoire includes around 200,000 clones, roughly 80% of them detected once, and 1.6% sits in the top ten. Sequences were obtained from PBMCs. These TCRs come from a man aged 50 to 60 in good health and CMV-seronegative.

This clone was observed a few times. The V gene is TRBV6-1, the J gene TRBJ1-1; 10 nucleotides match TRBD1. The germline gives CDR1 MNHNS, CDR2 SASEGT. This CDR3 comprises 15 residues. The V segment lost 4 bases and the J segment 4 bases; nucleotides outside the gene matches: 6. The CDR3 here is CASSGRQGASTEAFF. CDR3 DNA: TGTGCCAGCAGTGGTAGACAGGGGGCAAGCACTGAAGCTTTCTTT.

The V call is TRBV5-1, the J call TRBJ1-2, with 8 bases identical to TRBD1. Germline V gene lookup returns CDR1 SGHRS and CDR2 YFSETQ. J was trimmed by 4 bases and V by 5 bases; bases with no gene match: 13. The CDR3 is made up of 16 amino acids. This chain's CDR3 is CASSQTTGTGLYGYTF. In nucleotides, the CDR3 is TGCGCCAGCAGTCAGACTACCGGGACAGGTCTCTATGGCTACACCTTC.

V and J are TRBV5-1 and TRBJ1-2; 8 bases are a match to TRBD1. The CDR3 consists of 13 residues. Germline values: CDR1 SGHRS, CDR2 YFSETQ. V shed 4 bases and J 8 bases; nucleotides not matched to a gene: 7. DNA of the CDR3: TGCGCCAGCAGCCCCCTGACAGGGGACGGCTACACCTTC. As protein: CASSPLTGDGYTF.

The chain combines TRBV2 with TRBJ2-3; D remains ambiguous. Between the trimmed V and J ends, which lost 4 bases and 0 bases, there was a span of 14 bases. The CDR3 loop spans 16 amino acids. CDR1 is SNHLY and CDR2 is FYNNEI in the germline V gene. The CDR3 loop is CASSVLPSGSTDTQYF. CDR3 DNA: TGTGCCAGCAGTGTCCTCCCCTCGGGTAGCACAGATACGCAGTATTTT.

The V call is TRBV6-5, the J call TRBJ1-3; the D gene is possibly TRBD1 (6 bases). The CDR3 sequence is 15 residues long. CDR1 is MNHEY, CDR2 SVGAGI, per germline. V shed 4 bases and J shed 0 bases, with 10 bases lying between them. The CDR3 region is CASSFDRFSGNTIYF. The CDR3 nucleotides are TGTGCCAGCAGTTTCGACAGGTTCTCTGGAAACACCATATATTTT.

The chain recombines TRBV6-5 with TRBJ2-7; tentatively, D is TRBD1 (6 bases). This CDR3 contains 16 residues. V lost 0 bases and J 1 base, leaving 13 bases between the germline ends. The germline gives CDR1 MNHEY, CDR2 SVGAGI. In DNA form, the CDR3 reads TGTGCCAGCAGTTACTCGATTTCAGGGACATCCTACGAGCAGTACTTC. Amino acids: CASSYSISGTSYEQYF.

The gene calls are TRBV4-1 and TRBJ1-3; D is ambiguous. The length of the CDR3 is 16 residues. Trimming left V 2 bases short and J 0 bases short, with 11 bases between. Germline CDR1 reads MGHRA; CDR2 reads YSYEKL. Written as DNA, the CDR3 is TGCGCCAGCAGCCAATCCTCCAAGAGCTCTGGAAACACCATATATTTT. Its translation is CASSQSSKSSGNTIYF.

J is TRBJ1-4 and V is TRBV28, with D unclear. The CDR3 extends over 13 amino acids. Germline CDR1 and CDR2: MDHEN and SYDVKM. Trimming stripped 5 bases from V and 2 bases from J, with 6 bases between. The CDR3 sequence is CASSAGTNEKLFF. For the CDR3, the DNA is TGTGCCAGCAGTGCGGGGACTAATGAAAAACTGTTTTTT.

The CDR3 here is CASSRGGSTEAFF. CDR3 DNA: TGTGCCAGCAGCCGCGGGGGGTCCACTGAAGCTTTCTTT. The chain couples TRBV28 to TRBJ1-1; weak D call: TRBD1 (5 bases). The germline V and J ends were trimmed by 6 bases and 4 bases, with 12 bases remaining between them. This CDR3 contains 13 residues. Germline V gene lookup returns CDR1 MDHEN and CDR2 SYDVKM.

The chain joins TRBV9 to TRBJ2-1; D is perhaps TRBD1 (6 bases). The CDR3 contains 15 residues. Trimming took 3 bases from V and 4 from J, leaving 14 bases between them. Germline V gene data show CDR1 as SGDLS and CDR2 as YYNGEE. CDR3 bases: TGTGCCAGCAGCGCGACAGGATGGGCTTACAATGAGCAGTTCTTC. Its protein is CASSATGWAYNEQFF. Together with reference TRBV9 and TRBJ2-1, the CDR3 gives the full variable domain: DSGVTQTPKHLITATGQRVTLRCSPRSGDLSVYWYQQSLDQGLQFLIQYYNGEERAKGNILERFSAQQFPDLHSELNLSSLELGDSALYFCASSATGWAYNEQFFGPGTRLTVL.

This chain uses TRBV9 with TRBJ1-1; D perhaps matches TRBD1 (5 bases). The V end lost 2 bases, the J end lost 10 bases, and 12 bases lay between the germline ends. The germline CDR1 and CDR2 sequences are SGDLS and YYNGEE. The CDR3 extends over 12 amino acids. Written as DNA, the CDR3 is TGTGCCAGCAGCGTCAGGGAGGGCGCAGCTTTCTTT. Translating gives CASSVREGAAFF.

The V and J genes are TRBV30 and TRBJ2-1; 7 positions match TRBD1. The germline V gene encodes CDR1 GTSNPN and CDR2 SVGIG (reference sequence). V was clipped by 5 bases and J by 5 bases; unmatched bases: 9. The CDR3 totals 14 residues. CDR3 bases: TGTGCCTGGGGCCGGTGGACAGGAGACAATGAGCAGTTCTTC. It is translated as CAWGRWTGDNEQFF.

The V call is TRBV9, the J call TRBJ2-1; D might be TRBD1 (6 bases). The CDR3 length is 16 residues. CDR1 SGDLS and CDR2 YYNGEE come from the germline V gene. The V end was cut by 0 bases, the J end by 3 bases, with 13 bases between. Here the CDR3 reads CASSVAKTGDYNEQFF. The DNA of the CDR3 is TGTGCCAGCAGCGTAGCTAAGACAGGCGACTACAATGAGCAGTTCTTC.

J is TRBJ2-1 and V is TRBV4-3; no firm D call. The germline V gene encodes CDR1 LGHNA and CDR2 YSLEER. Trimming stripped 0 bases from V and 6 bases from J, with 6 bases between. This CDR3 is 13 amino acids long. The CDR3 here is CASSQEVRNEQFF. The CDR3 bases are TGCGCCAGCAGCCAAGAAGTGCGCAATGAGCAGTTCTTC.

The chain combines TRBV5-1 with TRBJ2-4, with a possible D match to TRBD1 (6 bases). Germline V CDR1 and CDR2: SGHRS, YFSETQ. CDR3 length equals 13 residues. V was shortened by 3 bases and J by 5 bases, with 9 bases between the two germline ends. CDR3 nucleotide sequence: TGCGCCAGCAGCTCGGACAGCGAAAACATTCAGTACTTC. As protein: CASSSDSENIQYF.

For this clone: The sample contains more than one DNA sequence encoding this CDR3. The chain links TRBV7-2 to TRBJ2-7; the match to TRBD2 covers 8 bases. Germline-derived CDR1 and CDR2 are SGHTA and FQGNSA. This CDR3 spans 17 amino acids. Trimming took 5 bases from V and 3 from J; bases not matched to a gene: 15. The CDR3 protein is CASSRAPFGGGLYEQYF. DNA of the CDR3: TGTGCCAGCAGCCGGGCACCCTTCGGGGGGGGGCTCTACGAGCAGTACTTC.